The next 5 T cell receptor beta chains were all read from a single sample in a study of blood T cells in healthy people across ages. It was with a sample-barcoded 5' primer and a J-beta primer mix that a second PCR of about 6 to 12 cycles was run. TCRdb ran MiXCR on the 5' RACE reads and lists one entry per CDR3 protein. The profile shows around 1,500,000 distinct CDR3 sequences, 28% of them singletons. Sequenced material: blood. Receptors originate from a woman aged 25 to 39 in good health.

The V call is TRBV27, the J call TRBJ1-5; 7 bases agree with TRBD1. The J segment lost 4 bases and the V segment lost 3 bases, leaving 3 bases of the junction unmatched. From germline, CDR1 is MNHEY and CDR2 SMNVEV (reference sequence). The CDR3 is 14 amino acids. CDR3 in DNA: TGTGCCAGCAGTTTCGGGGGACAGAATCAGCCCCAGCATTTT. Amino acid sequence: CASSFGGQNQPQHF.

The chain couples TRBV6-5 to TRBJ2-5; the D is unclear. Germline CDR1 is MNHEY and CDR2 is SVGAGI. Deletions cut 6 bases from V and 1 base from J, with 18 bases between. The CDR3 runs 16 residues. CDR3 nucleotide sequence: TGTGCCAGCAGCTCCGGTCCGCGGTTGAGCCAAGAGACCCAGTACTTC. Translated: CASSSGPRLSQETQYF.

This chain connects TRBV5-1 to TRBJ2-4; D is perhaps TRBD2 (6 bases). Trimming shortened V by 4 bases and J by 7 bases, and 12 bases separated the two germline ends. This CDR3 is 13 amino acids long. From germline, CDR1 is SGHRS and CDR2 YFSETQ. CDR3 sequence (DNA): TGCGCCAGCAGCGCGGGGAAGCTGAACATTCAGTACTTC. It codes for CASSAGKLNIQYF.

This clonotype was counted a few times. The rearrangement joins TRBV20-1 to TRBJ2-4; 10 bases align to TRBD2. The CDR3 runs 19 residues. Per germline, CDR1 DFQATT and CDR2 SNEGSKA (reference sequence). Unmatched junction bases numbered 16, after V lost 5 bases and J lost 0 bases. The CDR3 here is CSAERIGSGGATAKNIQYF. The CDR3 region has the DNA TGCAGTGCTGAGCGAATCGGCAGCGGGGGGGCCACAGCCAAAAACATTCAGTACTTC.

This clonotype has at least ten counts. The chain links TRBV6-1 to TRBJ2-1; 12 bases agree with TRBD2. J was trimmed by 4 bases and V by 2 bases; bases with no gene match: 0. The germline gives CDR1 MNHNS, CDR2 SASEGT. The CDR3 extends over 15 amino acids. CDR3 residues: CASSELAGGYNEQFF. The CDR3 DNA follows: TGTGCCAGCAGTGAACTAGCGGGGGGGTACAATGAGCAGTTCTTC.